This record covers a single TCR beta chain. Its antigen remains unidentified. A CD45RA-negative memory subset and a CD45RA+ naive subset were separated from the CD4+ cells. These data come from a study of shared clonotypes between healthy human individuals. For every subset, genomic DNA was evenly distributed across several immunoSEQ plates. Method: immunoSEQ multiplex PCR; TCRdb's copy keeps in-frame clones and lacks some. The sample has 2 million to 2.5 million clones, more than 80% seen once. V shed 5 bases, J shed 5 bases, and the junction held 5 bases outside the gene matches. CDR3 size: 15 residues. The V gene's germline CDR1 is SGHAT and CDR2 FQNNGV. Overall study findings and caveats: A few donors had about 5% of their naive CD4 clonotypes in common.

Input material: naive CD4+ T cells from PBMCs. Sample subset: CD45RA+ positively selected. The chain links TRBV11-2 to TRBJ2-1; 11 nucleotides match TRBD2. The clonotype originates from a man aged 18 to 29 in good health. Some clones in this sample may be carry-over from other donors' samples. This CDR3 is CASSQLAGANNEQFF. CDR3 in DNA: TGTGCCAGCAGCCAACTAGCGGGAGCTAACAATGAGCAGTTCTTC.